This T cell receptor beta chain was sequenced during a study of control samples from healthy donors and cancer patients (dated by TCRdb to 2020 to 2021). The library was prepared using the immunoSEQ multiplex PCR assay. The clones in this table, taken by TCRdb from immuneACCESS, are in-frame only. Not every clone is retained; where verified, under half of the shortfall comes from an unresolved V gene, and the cause of the rest is unknown. Within this sample are 150,000 to 200,000 clones, with about 90% of them counted one time only. Of the sample, roughly 1.5% is held by the ten largest clones. As to this clone: Its antigen remains unidentified. No quality values exist for individual bases; no much larger clone is one base distant.

V drops 8 bases and J drops 2 bases, leaving 18 bases in between. From cysteine to phenylalanine, the CDR3 is 15 amino acids long. Just the 45-base CDR3 DNA is kept, in frame starting at base 1. The germline V gene (reference sequence) supplies CDR1 MNHEY and CDR2 SMNVEV. This TCR was sampled from a woman between 45 and 60 years old in good health. The chain is made from TRBV27 and TRBJ2-5, with the D gene not clear enough to name. The sample consisted of blood. The nucleotide sequence reads as follows: TGTGCCAGCGCCTTGAACCCCTCCGGGCAAGAGACCCAGTACTTC. Its protein product is CASALNPSGQETQYF.